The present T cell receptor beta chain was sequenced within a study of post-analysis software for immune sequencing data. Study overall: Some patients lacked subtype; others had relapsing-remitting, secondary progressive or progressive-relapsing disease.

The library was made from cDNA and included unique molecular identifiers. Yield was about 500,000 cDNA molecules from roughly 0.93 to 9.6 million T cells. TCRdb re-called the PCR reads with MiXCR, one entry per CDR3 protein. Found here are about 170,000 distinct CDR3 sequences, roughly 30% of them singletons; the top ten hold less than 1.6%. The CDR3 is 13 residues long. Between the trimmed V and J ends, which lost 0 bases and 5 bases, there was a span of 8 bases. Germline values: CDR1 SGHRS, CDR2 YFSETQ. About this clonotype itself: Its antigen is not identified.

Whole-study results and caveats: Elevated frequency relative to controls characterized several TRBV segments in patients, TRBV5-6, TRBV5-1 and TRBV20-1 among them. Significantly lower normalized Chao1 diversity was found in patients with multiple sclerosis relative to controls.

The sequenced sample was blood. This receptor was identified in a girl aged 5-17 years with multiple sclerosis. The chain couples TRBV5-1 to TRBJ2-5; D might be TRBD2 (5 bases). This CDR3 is CASSLASGETQYF. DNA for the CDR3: TGCGCCAGCAGCTTGGCCTCGGGGGAGACCCAGTACTTC.